This T cell receptor (beta chain) originates from a study of T cells in Graves' hyperthyroidism and ophthalmopathy. About the research overall: Peripheral blood was obtained at initial diagnosis, preceding any treatment. General study points: Stable hyperthyroidism was separated from ophthalmopathy by a model based on 13 V-J features.

Disease lasting under 3 months, a NOSPECS grade of at least 4, and a Clinical Activity Score of at least 3 were features of the ophthalmopathy patients. The diagnostic basis comprised clinical symptoms, serum thyroxine and TRAb, thyroid ultrasound and orbital computed tomography. As for this clonotype: Its target is not known.

TCR beta CDR3 regions were amplified from RNA. An initial round of RT-PCR targeting the TCR CDR3 relied on the HTBI primer set. In TCRdb, the multiplex PCR reads were re-called with MiXCR into one record per CDR3 protein. In the table there are approximately 430,000 distinct CDR3 sequences, about 14% of which are singletons. This CDR3 is 14 amino acids long. Trimming stripped 0 bases from V and 5 bases from J, with 13 bases between. Germline CDR1 is DFQATT and CDR2 is SNEGSKA (reference sequence). The V gene is TRBV20-1, the J gene TRBJ1-1, with D possibly matching TRBD1 (5 bases). The TCR comes from a man aged 18 to 30 with Graves' ophthalmopathy. The sample comprised blood. In DNA form, the CDR3 reads TGCAGTGCTAGAGACACGCAGGGAAGTACTGAAGCTTTCTTT. It codes for CSARDTQGSTEAFF.